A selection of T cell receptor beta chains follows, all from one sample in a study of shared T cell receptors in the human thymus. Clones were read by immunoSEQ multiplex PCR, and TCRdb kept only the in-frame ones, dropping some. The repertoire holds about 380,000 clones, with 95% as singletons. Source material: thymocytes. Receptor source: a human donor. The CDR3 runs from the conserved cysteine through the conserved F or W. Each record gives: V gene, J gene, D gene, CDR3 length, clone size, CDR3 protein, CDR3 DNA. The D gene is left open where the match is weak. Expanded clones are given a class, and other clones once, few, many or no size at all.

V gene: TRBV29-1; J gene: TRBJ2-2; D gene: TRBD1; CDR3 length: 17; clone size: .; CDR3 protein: CSVDFPEDRAGTGELFF; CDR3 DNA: TGCAGCGTTGATTTCCCGGAAGACAGGGCGGGCACCGGGGAGCTGTTTTTT
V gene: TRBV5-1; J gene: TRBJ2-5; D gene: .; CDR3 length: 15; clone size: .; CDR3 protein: CASSTGRKVQETQYF; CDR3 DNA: TGCGCCAGCAGCACAGGACGGAAAGTACAAGAGACCCAGTACTTC
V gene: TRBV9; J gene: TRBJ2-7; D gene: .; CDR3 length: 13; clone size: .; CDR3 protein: CASSEGGSYEQYF; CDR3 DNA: TGTGCCAGCAGCGAGGGGGGATCCTACGAGCAGTACTTC
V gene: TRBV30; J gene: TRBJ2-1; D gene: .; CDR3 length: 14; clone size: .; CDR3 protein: CAWTPGQSYNEQFF; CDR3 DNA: TGTGCCTGGACTCCGGGACAATCCTACAATGAGCAGTTCTTC
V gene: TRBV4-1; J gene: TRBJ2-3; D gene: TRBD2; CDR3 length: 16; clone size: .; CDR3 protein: CASSQDPTSGTDTQYF; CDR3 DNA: TGCGCCAGCAGCCAAGATCCGACTAGCGGCACAGATACGCAGTATTTT
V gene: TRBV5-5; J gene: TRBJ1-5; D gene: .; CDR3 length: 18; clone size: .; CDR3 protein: CASSLDETGQYSNQPQHF; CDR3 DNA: TGTGCCAGCAGCTTGGACGAGACAGGCCAATATAGCAATCAGCCCCAGCATTTT
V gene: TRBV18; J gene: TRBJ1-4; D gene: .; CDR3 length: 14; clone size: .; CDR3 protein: CASSRWDFNEKLFF; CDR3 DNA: TGTGCCAGCTCACGATGGGACTTCAATGAAAAACTGTTTTTT
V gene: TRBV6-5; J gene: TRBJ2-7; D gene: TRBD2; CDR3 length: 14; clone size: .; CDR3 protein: CASSSREGRYEQYF; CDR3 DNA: TGTGCCAGCAGTTCGCGGGAGGGCCGATACGAGCAGTACTTC
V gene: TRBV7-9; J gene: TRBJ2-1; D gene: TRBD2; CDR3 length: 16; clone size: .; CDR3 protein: CASSLGAGVSDNEQFF; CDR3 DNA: TGTGCCAGCAGCTTAGGAGCGGGAGTGTCTGACAATGAGCAGTTCTTC
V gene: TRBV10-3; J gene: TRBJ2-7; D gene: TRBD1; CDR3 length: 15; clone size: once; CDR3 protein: CAISDRDRGSYEQYF; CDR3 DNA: TGTGCCATCAGTGACCGGGACAGAGGCTCCTACGAGCAGTACTTC
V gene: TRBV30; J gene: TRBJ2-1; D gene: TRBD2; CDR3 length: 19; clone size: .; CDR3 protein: CAWSVIGASGVSSYNEQFF; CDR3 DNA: TGTGCCTGGAGTGTAATCGGGGCTAGCGGGGTCAGCTCCTACAATGAGCAGTTCTTC
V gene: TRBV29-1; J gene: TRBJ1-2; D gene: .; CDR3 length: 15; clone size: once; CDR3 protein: CSVLGGQVVNYGYTF; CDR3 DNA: TGCAGCGTCCTAGGGGGGCAGGTGGTTAACTATGGCTACACCTTC
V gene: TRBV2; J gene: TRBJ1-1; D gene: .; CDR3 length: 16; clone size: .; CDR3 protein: CASSEAGGIMNTEAFF; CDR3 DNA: TGTGCCAGCAGTGAAGCGGGAGGTATCATGAACACTGAAGCTTTCTTT
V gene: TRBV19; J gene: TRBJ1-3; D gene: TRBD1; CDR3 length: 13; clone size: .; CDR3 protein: CASSTLQGGTIYF; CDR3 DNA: TGTGCCAGTAGTACACTACAGGGGGGCACCATATATTTT
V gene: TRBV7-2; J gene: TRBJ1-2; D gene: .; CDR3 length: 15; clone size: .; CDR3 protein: CASSSRDPRSYGYTF; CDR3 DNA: TGTGCCAGCAGCTCCCGGGACCCCAGGAGCTATGGCTACACCTTC
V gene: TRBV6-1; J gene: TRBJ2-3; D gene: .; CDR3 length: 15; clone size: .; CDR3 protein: CARPGGGLSTDTQYF; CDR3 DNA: TGTGCCAGGCCAGGTGGGGGGCTTAGCACAGATACGCAGTATTTT
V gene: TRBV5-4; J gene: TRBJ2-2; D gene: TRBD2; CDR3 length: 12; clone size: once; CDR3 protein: CARGGLNGELFF; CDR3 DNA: TGTGCCCGGGGGGGCCTTAACGGGGAGCTGTTTTTT
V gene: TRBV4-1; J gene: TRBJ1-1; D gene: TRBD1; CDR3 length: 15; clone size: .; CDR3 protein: CASSQGGRGDTEAFF; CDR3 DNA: TGCGCCAGCAGCCAGGGGGGCAGGGGGGACACTGAAGCTTTCTTT
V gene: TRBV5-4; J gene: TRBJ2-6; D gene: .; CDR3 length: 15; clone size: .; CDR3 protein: CASSLWGSGANVLTF; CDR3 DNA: TGTGCCAGCAGCTTGTGGGGGTCTGGGGCCAACGTCCTGACTTTC
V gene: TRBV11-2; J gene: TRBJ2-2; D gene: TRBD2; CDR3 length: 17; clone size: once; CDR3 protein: CASSSGTSGSRAGELFF; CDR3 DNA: TGTGCCAGCAGCTCCGGGACTAGCGGGAGTAGGGCCGGGGAGCTGTTTTTT
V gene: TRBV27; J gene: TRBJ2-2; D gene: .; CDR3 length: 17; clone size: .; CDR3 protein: CASSLQEAGWDTGELFF; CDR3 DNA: TGTGCCAGCAGTTTGCAAGAGGCCGGGTGGGACACCGGGGAGCTGTTTTTT
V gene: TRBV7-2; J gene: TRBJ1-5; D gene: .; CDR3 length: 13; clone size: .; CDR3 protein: CASSPTVSQPQHF; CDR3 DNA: TGTGCCAGCAGCCCGACGGTGAGTCAGCCCCAGCATTTT
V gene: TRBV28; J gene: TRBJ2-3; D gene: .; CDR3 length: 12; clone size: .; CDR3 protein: CASSLQTPTQYF; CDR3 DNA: TGTGCCAGCAGCCTGCAGACACCCACGCAGTATTTT
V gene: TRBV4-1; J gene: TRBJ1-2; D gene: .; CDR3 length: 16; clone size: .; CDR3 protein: CASSRTMTVTNYGYTF; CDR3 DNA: TGCGCCAGCAGCCGCACCATGACAGTTACTAACTATGGCTACACCTTC
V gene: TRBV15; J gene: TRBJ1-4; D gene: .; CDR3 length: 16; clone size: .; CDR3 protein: CATSRDRAGGDEKLFF; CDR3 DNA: TGTGCCACCAGCAGAGATAGGGCCGGGGGGGATGAAAAACTGTTTTTT
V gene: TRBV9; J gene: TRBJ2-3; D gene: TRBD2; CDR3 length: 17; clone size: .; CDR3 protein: CASSAGLAGAFTDTQYF; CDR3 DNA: TGTGCCAGCAGCGCAGGACTAGCGGGGGCATTCACAGATACGCAGTATTTT
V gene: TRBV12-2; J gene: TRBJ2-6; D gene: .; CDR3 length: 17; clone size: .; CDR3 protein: CASRSTGGASGANVLTF; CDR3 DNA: TGTGCAAGTCGCTCGACAGGGGGCGCGTCCGGGGCCAACGTCCTGACTTTC
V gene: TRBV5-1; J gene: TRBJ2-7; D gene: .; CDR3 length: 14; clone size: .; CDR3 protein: CASSLNLSAYEQYF; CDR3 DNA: TGCGCCAGCAGCTTGAATCTGTCCGCATACGAGCAGTACTTC
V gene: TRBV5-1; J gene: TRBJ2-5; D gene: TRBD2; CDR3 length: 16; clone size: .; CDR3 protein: CASSLRREGGQETQYF; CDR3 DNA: TGCGCCAGCAGCTTGCGGCGGGAGGGTGGACAAGAGACCCAGTACTTC
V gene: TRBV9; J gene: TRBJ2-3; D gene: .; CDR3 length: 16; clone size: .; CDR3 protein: CASSVAEGTSTDTQYF; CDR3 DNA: TGTGCCAGCAGCGTAGCCGAGGGTACTAGCACAGATACGCAGTATTTT
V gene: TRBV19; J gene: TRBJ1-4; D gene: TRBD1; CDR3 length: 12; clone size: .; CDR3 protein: CATKQGIEKLFF; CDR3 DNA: TGTGCCACCAAACAGGGGATTGAAAAACTGTTTTTT
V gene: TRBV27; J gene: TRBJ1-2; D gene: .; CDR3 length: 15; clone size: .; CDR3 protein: CASSVYRDNFYGYTF; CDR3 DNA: TGTGCCAGCAGTGTCTACCGGGACAACTTCTATGGCTACACCTTC
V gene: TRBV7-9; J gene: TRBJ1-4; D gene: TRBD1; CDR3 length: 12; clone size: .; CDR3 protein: CASLGQGEKLFF; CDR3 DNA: TGTGCCAGCCTAGGACAGGGGGAAAAACTGTTTTTT
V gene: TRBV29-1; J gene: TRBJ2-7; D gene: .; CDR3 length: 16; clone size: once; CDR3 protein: CSVEGVPGHRLKEQYF; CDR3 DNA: TGCAGCGTTGAAGGAGTACCGGGACACCGCCTTAAAGAGCAGTACTTC
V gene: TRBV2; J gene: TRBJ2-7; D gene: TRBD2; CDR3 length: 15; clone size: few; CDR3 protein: CASSPDLADSYEQYF; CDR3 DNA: TGTGCCAGCAGTCCCGATCTAGCGGACTCCTACGAGCAGTACTTC
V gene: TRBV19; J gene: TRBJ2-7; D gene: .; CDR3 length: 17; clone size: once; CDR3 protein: CASSIDLASLTAYEQYF; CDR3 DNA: TGTGCCAGTAGTATAGATCTGGCGAGCCTGACAGCCTACGAGCAGTACTTC
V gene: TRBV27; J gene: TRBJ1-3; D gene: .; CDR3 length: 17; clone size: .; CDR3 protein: CASSRGRWPEAGNTIYF; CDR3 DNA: TGTGCCAGCAGTCGCGGGCGGTGGCCCGAAGCTGGAAACACCATATATTTT
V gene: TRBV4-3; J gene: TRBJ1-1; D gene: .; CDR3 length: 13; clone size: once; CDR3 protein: CASSQDRRGEAFF; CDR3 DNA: TGCGCCAGCAGCCAAGATAGAAGGGGAGAAGCTTTCTTT
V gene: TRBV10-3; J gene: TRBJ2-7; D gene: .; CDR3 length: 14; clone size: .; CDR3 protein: CAIGARGFNYEQYF; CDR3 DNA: TGTGCCATCGGGGCACGTGGCTTTAACTACGAGCAGTACTTC
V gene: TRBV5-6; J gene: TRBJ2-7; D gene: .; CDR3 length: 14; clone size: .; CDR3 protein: CASSYPREPYEQYF; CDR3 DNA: TGTGCCAGCAGCTACCCCAGGGAACCCTACGAGCAGTACTTC
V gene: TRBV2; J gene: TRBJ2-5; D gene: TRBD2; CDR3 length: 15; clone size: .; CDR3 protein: CASSRKREPQETQYF; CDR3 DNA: TGTGCCAGCAGTCGGAAGCGGGAGCCGCAAGAGACCCAGTACTTC
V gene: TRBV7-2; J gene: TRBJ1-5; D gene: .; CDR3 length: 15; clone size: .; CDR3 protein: CASSLAEGKGQPQHF; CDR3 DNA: TGTGCCAGCAGCTTAGCGGAGGGGAAGGGCCAGCCCCAGCATTTT
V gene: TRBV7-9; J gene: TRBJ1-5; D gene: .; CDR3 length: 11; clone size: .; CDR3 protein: CASSLDRSLHF; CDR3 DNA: TGTGCCAGCAGCTTAGACCGATCTCTGCATTTT
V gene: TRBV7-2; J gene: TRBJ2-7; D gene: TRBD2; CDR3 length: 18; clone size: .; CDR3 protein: CASRKGLAGGPRRYEQYF; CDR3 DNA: TGTGCCAGCAGGAAAGGACTAGCGGGAGGGCCGAGACGCTACGAGCAGTACTTC
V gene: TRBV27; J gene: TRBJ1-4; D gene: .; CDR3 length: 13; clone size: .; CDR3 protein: CASSPATNEKLFF; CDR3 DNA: TGTGCCAGCAGTCCTGCAACTAATGAAAAACTGTTTTTT
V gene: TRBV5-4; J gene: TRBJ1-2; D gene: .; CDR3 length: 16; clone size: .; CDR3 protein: CASTYPGAAVSHGYTF; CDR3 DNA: TGTGCCAGCACCTACCCTGGGGCCGCCGTTTCTCATGGCTACACCTTC
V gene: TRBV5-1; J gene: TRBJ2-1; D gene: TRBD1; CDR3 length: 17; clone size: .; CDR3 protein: CASSLAGQGGPYNEQFF; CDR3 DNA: TGCGCCAGCAGCCTGGCGGGACAGGGGGGCCCCTATAATGAGCAGTTCTTC
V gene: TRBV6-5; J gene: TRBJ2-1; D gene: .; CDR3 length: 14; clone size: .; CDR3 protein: CASSPTGLVNEQFF; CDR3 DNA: TGTGCCAGCAGCCCAACTGGGCTCGTCAATGAGCAGTTCTTC
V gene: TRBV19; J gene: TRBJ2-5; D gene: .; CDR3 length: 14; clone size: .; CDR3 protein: CASRTSRRHETQYF; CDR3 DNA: TGTGCCAGTAGGACTAGTAGAAGGCACGAGACCCAGTACTTC
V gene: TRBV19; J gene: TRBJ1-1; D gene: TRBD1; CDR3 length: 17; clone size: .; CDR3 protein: CASSSGDRVYPNTEAFF; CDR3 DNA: TGTGCCAGTAGTTCCGGGGACAGGGTGTATCCGAACACTGAAGCTTTCTTT
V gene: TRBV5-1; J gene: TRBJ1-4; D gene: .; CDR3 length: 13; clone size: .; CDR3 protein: CASSGGSSEKLFF; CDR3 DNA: TGCGCCAGCAGTGGAGGGTCGAGTGAAAAACTGTTTTTT
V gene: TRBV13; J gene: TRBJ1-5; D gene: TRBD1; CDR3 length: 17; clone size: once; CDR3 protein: CASSSSRGQGVNQPQHF; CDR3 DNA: TGTGCCAGCAGTTCGAGTCGGGGGCAGGGGGTAAATCAGCCCCAGCATTTT
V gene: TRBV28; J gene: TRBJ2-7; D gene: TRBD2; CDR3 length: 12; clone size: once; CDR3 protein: CAISTSSYEQYF; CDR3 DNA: TGTGCCATCTCGACTAGCAGCTACGAGCAGTACTTC
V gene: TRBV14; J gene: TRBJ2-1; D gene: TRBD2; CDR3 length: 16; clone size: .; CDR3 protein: CASSQDIRGVSNEQFF; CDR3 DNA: TGTGCCAGCAGCCAAGATATCCGGGGGGTGTCCAATGAGCAGTTCTTC
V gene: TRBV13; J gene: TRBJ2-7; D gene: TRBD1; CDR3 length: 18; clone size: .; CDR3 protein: CASSEKSPGQRSSYEQYF; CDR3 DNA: TGTGCCAGCAGCGAAAAATCGCCGGGACAGCGATCCTCCTACGAGCAGTACTTC